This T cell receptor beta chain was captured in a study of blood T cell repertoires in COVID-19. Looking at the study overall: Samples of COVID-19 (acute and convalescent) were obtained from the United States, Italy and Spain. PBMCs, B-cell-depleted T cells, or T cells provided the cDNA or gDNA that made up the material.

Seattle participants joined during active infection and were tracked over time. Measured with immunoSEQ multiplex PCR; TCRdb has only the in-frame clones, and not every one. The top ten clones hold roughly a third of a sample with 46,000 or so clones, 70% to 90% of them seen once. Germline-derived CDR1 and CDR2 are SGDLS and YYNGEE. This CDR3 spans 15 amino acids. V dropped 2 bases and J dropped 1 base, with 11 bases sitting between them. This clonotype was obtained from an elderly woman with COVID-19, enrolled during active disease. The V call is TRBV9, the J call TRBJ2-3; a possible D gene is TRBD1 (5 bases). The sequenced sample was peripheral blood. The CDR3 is CASSVAGHGTDTQYF. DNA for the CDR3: TGTGCCAGCAGCGTGGCAGGGCACGGCACAGATACGCAGTATTTT.